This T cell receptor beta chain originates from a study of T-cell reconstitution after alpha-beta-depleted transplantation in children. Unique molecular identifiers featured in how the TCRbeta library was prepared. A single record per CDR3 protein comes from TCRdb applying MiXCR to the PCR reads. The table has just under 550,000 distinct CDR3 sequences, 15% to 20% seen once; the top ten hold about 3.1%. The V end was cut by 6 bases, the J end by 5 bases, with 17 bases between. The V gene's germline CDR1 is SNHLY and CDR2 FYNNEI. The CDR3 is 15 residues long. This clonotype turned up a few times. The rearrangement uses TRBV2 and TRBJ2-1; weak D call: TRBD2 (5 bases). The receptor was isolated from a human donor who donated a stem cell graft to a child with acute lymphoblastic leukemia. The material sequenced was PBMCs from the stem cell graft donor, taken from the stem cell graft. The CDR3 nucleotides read TGTGCCAGCAGGGACCGGAAAGTGAGGGACAATGAGCAGTTCTTC. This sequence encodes CASRDRKVRDNEQFF.